The next 4 T cell receptor beta chains were all read from a single sample in a study of CD8 T cells in ankylosing spondylitis. TCRdb fed the 5' RACE reads into MiXCR, producing one record per CDR3 protein. The repertoire holds about 250,000 distinct CDR3 sequences, with 8.2% as singletons. The specimen was blood, either unsorted or a sorted T cell fraction (not recorded which). The source is a female donor with ankylosing spondylitis or in good health (not recorded which).

This clonotype was counted at least ten times. This chain uses TRBV6-5 with TRBJ2-6; 8 nucleotides line up with TRBD1. V was clipped by 3 bases and J by 0 bases; unmatched bases: 4. CDR3 length: 17 residues. CDR1 and CDR2 from the germline V gene are MNHEY and SVGAGI. The CDR3 here is CASSYGDRSSGANVLTF. CDR3 coding DNA: TGTGCCAGCAGTTATGGGGACAGGAGCTCTGGGGCCAACGTCCTGACTTTC.

This clonotype has a count of ten or more. The chain couples TRBV2 to TRBJ2-7; D ambiguous. The CDR3 spans 11 residues. V was shortened by 11 bases and J by 1 base, with 9 bases between the two germline ends. Germline V CDR1 and CDR2: SNHLY, FYNNEI. The CDR3 region has the DNA TGTGCCGCGACGCTGTCCTACGAGCAGTACTTC. This codes for CAATLSYEQYF.

This clonotype was recorded many times. CDR3 protein: CASSLDLRRGWEYF. DNA of the CDR3: TGTGCCAGCAGCTTAGATCTACGCAGGGGGTGGGAGTACTTC. This chain uses TRBV11-2 with TRBJ2-7; TRBD1 aligns across 7 bases. Germline loops: CDR1 SGHAT, CDR2 FQNNGV. J was trimmed by 11 bases and V by 0 bases; bases with no gene match: 10. CDR3 length equals 14 residues.

Ten or more counts support this clonotype. V is TRBV10-3 and J is TRBJ2-7; no firm D call. CDR1 and CDR2 from the germline V gene are ENHRY and SYGVKD. The V gene lost 4 bases and the J gene lost 4 bases, with 5 bases spanning the gap. The CDR3 is made up of 11 amino acids. The DNA of the CDR3 is TGTGCCATCAGTGTTGGGTACGAGCAGTACTTC. This encodes CAISVGYEQYF.